The clone carrying this T cell receptor (beta chain) was recorded only once. Its antigen is still unknown. V was shortened by 0 bases and J by 6 bases, with 17 bases between the two germline ends. The CDR3 contains 16 residues. Germline assignment: CDR1 SGHDN and CDR2 FVKESK. The source of the sample is a study of T cells in Graves' hyperthyroidism and ophthalmopathy. What was amplified from RNA transcripts were TCR beta CDR3 regions. With the HTBI primer set, the TCR CDR3 went through a first round of RT-PCR. TCRdb independently ran MiXCR on the multiplex PCR reads; one entry per CDR3 protein. The table lists around 490,000 distinct CDR3 sequences, 20% of them singletons. General study points: Ophthalmopathy stood apart from stable hyperthyroidism in a 13 V-J model. Blood held most thyroid clonotypes expanded above 0.001 frequency.

With duration under 3 months, ophthalmopathy was active: Clinical Activity Score at least 3, NOSPECS at least 4. The study left out patients who had uncontrolled infection, other autoimmune disease, pregnancy or lactation. This clonotype was obtained from a middle-aged man with Graves' ophthalmopathy. The sequencing input was blood. The chain uses TRBV14 and TRBJ1-1; maybe TRBD1 (5 bases). The CDR3 nucleotides read TGTGCCAGCAGCCAAGATCGCCAGGGAGTATTCGCTGAAGCTTTCTTT. It is translated as CASSQDRQGVFAEAFF.